The clone carrying this T cell receptor (beta chain) was seen more than once but under ten times. The antigen is unknown. The use of a sample-barcoded 5' primer and a J-beta primer mix characterized a second PCR of roughly 6 to 11 cycles. Every single cDNA molecule received a tag from a template-switch adaptor with 12 random nucleotides. TCRdb re-called the 5' RACE reads with MiXCR, one entry per CDR3 protein. The sample lists a few hundred thousand distinct CDR3 sequences, about 26% occurring once. Looked up from germline, CDR1 is SQVTM and CDR2 is ANQGSEA. This CDR3 is 13 amino acids long. The sample is drawn from a study of blood T cells in healthy people across ages. Each donor's blood draw was ten milliliters of peripheral blood. General observations from the study: TCR beta diversity per million T cells fell roughly linearly with age.

The sample was also reused in another study, on T cells of mothers and their children.

This chain connects TRBV29-1 to TRBJ1-5; D is perhaps TRBD1 (5 bases). Sequenced: blood. The origin of this receptor is a boy younger than 10 in good health. CDR3 loop: CYVLPGLNQPQHF. The DNA for the CDR3 is TGCTATGTTTTGCCGGGACTCAACCAGCCCCAGCATTTT.